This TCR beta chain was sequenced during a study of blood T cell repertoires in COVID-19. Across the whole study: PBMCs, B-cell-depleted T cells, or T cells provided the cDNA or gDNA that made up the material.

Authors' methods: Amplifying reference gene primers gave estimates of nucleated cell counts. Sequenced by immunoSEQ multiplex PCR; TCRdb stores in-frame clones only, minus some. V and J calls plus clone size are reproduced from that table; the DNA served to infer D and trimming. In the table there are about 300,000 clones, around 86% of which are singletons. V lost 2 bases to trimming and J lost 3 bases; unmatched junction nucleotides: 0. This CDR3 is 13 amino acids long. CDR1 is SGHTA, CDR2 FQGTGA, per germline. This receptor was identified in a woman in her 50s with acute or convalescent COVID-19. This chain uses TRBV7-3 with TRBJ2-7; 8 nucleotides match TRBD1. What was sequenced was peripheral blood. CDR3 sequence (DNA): TGTGCCAGCAGCTTAGACAGGGGCTACGAGCAGTACTTC. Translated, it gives CASSLDRGYEQYF.